These 10 T cell receptor beta chains were sequenced from one sample in a study of T cell responses to AZD1222 COVID-19 vaccine. Clones were sequenced by immunoSEQ multiplex PCR, and TCRdb holds only the in-frame ones, with some missing. The sample contains more than 150,000 clones, 92% of which appear only once. Source: peripheral blood, taken 28 days after the second AZD1222 dose. The source is an adult who received the AZD1222 COVID-19 vaccine.

Concerning this clone itself: Other nucleotide sequences in the sample specify the same CDR3. The CDR3, as DNA: TGTGCCAGCAGTGCGCTAGCGGGGGGCACCGGGGAGCTGTTTTTT. The encoded protein is CASSALAGGTGELFF. The V call is TRBV2, the J call TRBJ2-2, with 11 bases identical to TRBD2. In germline, CDR1 is SNHLY, CDR2 FYNNEI. The CDR3 has 15 residues. V dropped 4 bases and J dropped 4; count of bases not matched to a gene: 2.

The rearrangement joins TRBV2 to TRBJ1-5; D is undetermined. V lost 3 bases, J lost 0 bases, and 0 bases lay in between. The CDR3 length is 12 residues. Germline loops: CDR1 SNHLY, CDR2 FYNNEI. CDR3 protein: CASSDSNQPQHF. DNA of the CDR3: TGTGCCAGCAGTGATAGCAATCAGCCCCAGCATTTT.

This chain joins TRBV5-8 and TRBJ2-1; 10 positions agree with TRBD2. The CDR3 runs 14 residues. Germline V CDR1 and CDR2: SGHTS, YDEGEE. Unmatched junction bases numbered 3, after V lost 7 bases and J lost 2 bases. CDR3 in amino acids: CASVSGRTYNEQFF. DNA for the CDR3: TGTGCCAGCGTTAGCGGGAGGACCTACAATGAGCAGTTCTTC.

J is TRBJ1-2 and V is TRBV11-2, with D maybe TRBD1 (6 bases). The CDR3 has 17 amino acids. V was pared by 4 bases and J by 8 bases, with 26 bases between. Per the germline V gene, CDR1 is SGHAT and CDR2 is FQNNGV. The CDR3 region has the DNA TGTGCCAGCAGCTCTCCTGCAGGGGACGGAGTCTTTGACGGCTACACCTTC. Its protein is CASSSPAGDGVFDGYTF. The entire variable domain, with the rest obtained from reference TRBV11-2 and TRBJ1-2, is as follows: EAGVAQSPRYKIIEKRQSVAFWCNPISGHATLYWYQQILGQGPKLLIQFQNNGVVDDSQLPKDRFSAERLKGVDSTLKIQPAKLEDSAVYLCASSSPAGDGVFDGYTFGSGTRLTVV.

The chain recombines TRBV7-2 with TRBJ2-7; TRBD1 is a possible D gene (6 bases). Germline V gives CDR1 SGHTA, CDR2 FQGNSA. The CDR3 runs 16 residues. V lost 5 bases, J lost 0 bases, and 17 bases lay in between. DNA for the CDR3: TGTGCCAGCAGCCTAGTGGGGGCATCGAGCTCCTACGAGCAGTACTTC. It encodes CASSLVGASSSYEQYF.

V is TRBV11-1 and J is TRBJ1-6; possibly TRBD1 for D (6 bases). CDR3 size: 15 residues. V was cut by 2 bases and J by 7 bases, with 12 bases left in between. Germline CDR1 reads SGHAT; CDR2 reads FQDESV (reference sequence). CDR3 protein: CASSLTGSRNSPLHF. As DNA, the CDR3 is TGTGCCAGCAGCTTAACAGGGTCGCGAAATTCACCCCTCCACTTT.

The rearrangement uses TRBV9 and TRBJ2-5, with D unclear. The CDR3 has 13 amino acids. V shed 3 bases and J shed 5 bases, with 11 bases lying between them. Germline values: CDR1 SGDLS, CDR2 YYNGEE. The CDR3 sequence: CASSGMGSETQYF. The CDR3 DNA reads TGTGCCAGCAGCGGCATGGGTAGCGAGACCCAGTACTTC.

The gene calls are TRBV24-1 and TRBJ2-1; tentatively, D is TRBD2 (5 bases). The CDR3 spans 14 residues. Germline V gene data show CDR1 as KGHDR and CDR2 as SFDVKD. With 3 bases removed from V and 5 bases from J, the gap between germline ends came to 10 bases. The CDR3 DNA sequence: TGTGCCACCAGTGATACTCTAGCCCACAATGAGCAGTTCTTC. This translates into CATSDTLAHNEQFF.

This sequence joins TRBV19 and TRBJ2-1; 8 bases are a match to TRBD2. This CDR3 has 15 residues. Germline CDR1 reads LNHDA; CDR2 reads SQIVND (reference sequence). Losses at the gene ends were 4 bases for V and 1 base for J; bases not matched to a gene: 3. CDR3 nucleotides: TGTGCCAGTAGTACTGCGGGGGGTTCCTACAATGAGCAGTTCTTC. Translation gives CASSTAGGSYNEQFF. Combining the CDR3 with reference TRBV19 and TRBJ2-1 gives the whole variable domain DGGITQSPKYLFRKEGQNVTLSCEQNLNHDAMYWYRQDPGQGLRLIYYSQIVNDFQKGDIAEGYSVSREKKESFPLTVTSAQKNPTAFYLCASSTAGGSYNEQFFGPGTRLTVL.

V and J are TRBV2 and TRBJ1-4; D is unclear. Trimming removed 3 bases at V and 3 bases at J, with 23 bases between. Germline loops: CDR1 SNHLY, CDR2 FYNNEI. This CDR3 region has 19 residues. The CDR3 protein is CASSDPPISLGPPNEKLFF. The CDR3 DNA sequence: TGTGCCAGCAGTGATCCGCCGATCTCGTTGGGTCCACCTAATGAAAAACTGTTTTTT.